The 2 T cell receptor beta chains below all came from one sample that was sequenced in a study of T cells in Graves' hyperthyroidism and ophthalmopathy. TCR beta CDR3 regions were amplified from RNA. Researchers ran a first-round RT-PCR on the TCR CDR3 using the HTBI primer set. A single record per CDR3 protein comes from TCRdb applying MiXCR to the multiplex PCR reads. This table has 300,000 or so distinct CDR3 sequences, roughly 18% appearing once. The sample was blood. The origin of the receptors is a woman aged 50 to 60 with Graves' hyperthyroidism.

In its sample, this clonotype was seen a few times. The V gene is TRBV12-3 or TRBV12-4, the J gene TRBJ1-5; a weak D match, TRBD1 (6 bases). This CDR3 has 14 residues. Trimming pared 7 bases from V and 6 bases from J, leaving 16 bases between. In nucleotides, the CDR3 is TGTGCCAGCACCTCCACAGGGAGGCTTCAGCCCCAGCATTTT. This gives the protein CASTSTGRLQPQHF.

This clonotype was observed at least ten times. The rearrangement uses TRBV28 and TRBJ2-3, with TRBD2 identical over 7 bases. J lost 1 base, V lost 6 bases, and 4 bases had no gene match. The germline V gene has CDR1 MDHEN and CDR2 SYDVKM. The CDR3 has 14 residues. CDR3 DNA: TGTGCCAGCAGCTCAGCGGGGCGCACAGATACGCAGTATTTT. This translates into CASSSAGRTDTQYF.